This TCR beta chain came from a study of T cells after somatic rescue of genetic block. The repertoire was sequenced with immunoSEQ multiplex PCR; TCRdb's copy has only in-frame clones and lacks some. Here the sample spans about 12,000 clones, 60% to 75% being singletons. The sequencing sample was made of peripheral blood mononuclear cells (PBMCs). The sequence was obtained from a boy younger than 18.

CDR3 in amino acids: CASSYSRLGGEQYF. CDR3 nucleotide sequence: TGTGCCAGCAGTTACTCGAGACTAGGGGGCGAGCAGTACTTC. This chain links TRBV6-5 with TRBJ2-7; perhaps D is TRBD1 or TRBD2 (6 bases each). The CDR3 covers 14 residues. The V gene's germline CDR1 is MNHEY and CDR2 SVGAGI. V lost 0 bases and J lost 6, with 12 bases in between.